These 27 T cell receptor beta chains originate from one sample sequenced in a study of blood T cell repertoires in COVID-19. Sequenced by immunoSEQ multiplex PCR; TCRdb stores in-frame clones only, minus some. The sample has about 90,000 clones; 70% to 90% are singletons. The sequencing sample was made of peripheral blood. The receptors shown here come from a man aged 55 to 70 with acute or convalescent COVID-19.

The chain is built from TRBV5-1 and TRBJ1-4; a weak D match, TRBD1 (6 bases). Trimming removed 2 bases from V and 5 bases from J, with 16 bases in between. This CDR3 is built from 16 residues. The germline gives CDR1 SGHRS, CDR2 YFSETQ. In DNA, the CDR3 is TGCGCCAGCAGCTTAGGGGGTCGTTTAGGAAATGAAAAACTGTTTTTT. Protein: CASSLGGRLGNEKLFF.

The chain has TRBV5-1 and TRBJ1-5; 8 positions match TRBD1. This CDR3 region has 17 residues. The germline V gene has CDR1 SGHRS and CDR2 YFSETQ. Trimming removed 4 bases from V and 5 bases from J; junction bases left unmatched: 14. DNA for the CDR3: TGCGCCAGCAGCCTACGGACAGGGAGTATAGGTGATCAGCCCCAGCATTTT. Protein sequence: CASSLRTGSIGDQPQHF.

The chain uses TRBV27 and TRBJ2-2, with TRBD1 identical over 9 bases. Germline V gives CDR1 MNHEY, CDR2 SMNVEV (reference sequence). V shed 6 bases and J 6 bases; nucleotides not matched to a gene: 5. CDR3 length equals 14 residues. The DNA for the CDR3 is TGTGCCAGCAGGACAGGGGGAGTCTCCGGGGAGCTGTTTTTT. It encodes CASRTGGVSGELFF.

This rearrangement joins TRBV12-2 to TRBJ1-3; TRBD1, the table's D call, was not compared with the DNA. TRBV12-2 is designated a pseudogene. This CDR3 is 15 amino acids long. The CDR3, as DNA: TGTGCAAGTCGCTGTCCGACCCAGGGTGGAAACACCATATATTTT. It specifies CASRCPTQGGNTIYF.

The rearrangement joins TRBV7-9 to TRBJ2-7, with 9 bases that match TRBD1. The ends lost 4 bases at V and 1 base at J; junction bases unmatched: 8. This CDR3 spans 16 amino acids. Germline CDR1 is SEHNR and CDR2 is FQNEAQ (reference sequence). The CDR3 nucleotides are TGTGCCAGCAGCTCCTACGGACAGGGGACTTCCTACGAGCAGTACTTC. Protein sequence: CASSSYGQGTSYEQYF. The full variable domain, rest sourced from reference TRBV7-9 and TRBJ2-7, is DTGVSQNPRHKITKRGQNVTFRCDPISEHNRLYWYRQTLGQGPEFLTYFQNEAQLEKSRLLSDRFSAERPKGSFSTLEIQRTEQGDSAMYLCASSSYGQGTSYEQYFGPGTRLTVT.

This chain joins TRBV19 and TRBJ1-5; TRBD1 aligns across 7 bases. This CDR3 is 16 amino acids long. The germline V gene has CDR1 LNHDA and CDR2 SQIVND (reference sequence). V lost 4 bases, J lost 3 bases, and 9 bases stayed unmatched. CDR3 nucleotide sequence: TGTGCCAGTAGTAAGTCCGGGACAGTGCCCAATCAGCCCCAGCATTTT. Residues: CASSKSGTVPNQPQHF.

J is TRBJ1-5 and V is TRBV19, with D perhaps matching TRBD1 (5 bases). CDR3 size: 15 residues. Trimming stripped 5 bases from V and 5 bases from J, with 16 bases between. The V gene's germline CDR1 is LNHDA and CDR2 SQIVND (reference sequence). Here the CDR3 DNA reads TGTGCCAGTAGTTGGGACGGAAGCGGGTATCAGCCCCAGCATTTT. Translating gives CASSWDGSGYQPQHF.

V usage is TRBV9 and J usage is TRBJ2-1; D possibly corresponds to TRBD2 (5 bases). Per the germline V gene, CDR1 is SGDLS and CDR2 is YYNGEE. Trimming removed 0 bases from V and 9 bases from J, with 16 bases in between. The CDR3 is 15 amino acids. CDR3 nucleotides: TGTGCCAGCAGCGTAGGTGTGCAATCTGGGAGTGAGCAGTTCTTC. This sequence encodes CASSVGVQSGSEQFF.

The chain joins TRBV5-6 to TRBJ2-7; tentatively, D is TRBD1 (5 bases). Trimming took 3 bases from V and 1 from J, leaving 17 bases between them. The CDR3 is 16 residues long. From germline, CDR1 is SGHDT and CDR2 YYEEEE. The CDR3 nucleotides are TGTGCCAGCAGCTACGTGAGCAGGGCAGGATCCTACGAGCAGTACTTC. Amino acid sequence: CASSYVSRAGSYEQYF.

This chain links TRBV5-1 with TRBJ1-1; 7 bases are a match to TRBD1. The CDR3 consists of 16 residues. After removal of 4 bases from V and 6 bases from J, the junction contained 15 bases not matched to a gene. The germline CDR1 and CDR2 sequences are SGHRS and YFSETQ. CDR3 sequence (DNA): TGCGCCAGCAGCCGGCGTGGGCAGGACAGGCTTTCTGAAGCTTTCTTT. As protein: CASSRRGQDRLSEAFF.

The chain links TRBV19 to TRBJ1-5; 8 bases agree with TRBD1. Germline assignment: CDR1 LNHDA and CDR2 SQIVND (reference sequence). V lost 6 bases to trimming and J lost 3 bases; unmatched junction nucleotides: 7. This CDR3 is built from 15 residues. The CDR3 protein is CASRDRAGVNQPQHF. DNA of the CDR3: TGTGCCAGTAGGGACAGGGCTGGCGTCAATCAGCCCCAGCATTTT.

This rearrangement joins TRBV5-1 to TRBJ2-7; 8 positions agree with TRBD1. The germline V gene encodes CDR1 SGHRS and CDR2 YFSETQ. Trimming cost V 4 bases and J 3 bases; bases outside gene matches: 12. The CDR3 loop spans 16 amino acids. CDR3 loop: CASSQDDRGSGYEQYF. CDR3 nucleotide sequence: TGCGCCAGCAGCCAAGATGACAGGGGAAGCGGCTACGAGCAGTACTTC. Filled out from reference TRBV5-1 and TRBJ2-7, the complete variable domain reads KAGVTQTPRYLIKTRGQQVTLSCSPISGHRSVSWYQQTPGQGLQFLFEYFSETQRNKGNFPGRFSGRQFSNSRSEMNVSTLELGDSALYLCASSQDDRGSGYEQYFGPGTRLTVT.

The V call is TRBV2, the J call TRBJ2-2; 9 nucleotides align to TRBD1. Looked up from germline, CDR1 is SNHLY and CDR2 is FYNNEI. With 9 bases clipped from V and 2 bases from J, the junction kept 4 bases outside the gene matches. The CDR3 covers 14 residues. The CDR3 DNA reads as TGTGCCAGGGCGGGACAGGGTAACACCGGGGAGCTGTTTTTT. Its translation: CARAGQGNTGELFF. Variable domain in full (rest from reference TRBV2 and TRBJ2-2): EPEVTQTPSHQVTQMGQEVILRCVPISNHLYFYWYRQILGQKVEFLVSFYNNEISEKSEIFDDQFSVERPDGSNFTLKIRSTKLEDSAMYFCARAGQGNTGELFFGEGSRLTVL.

The CDR3 nucleotides read TGTGCCAGCAGCTTGGATAGACAGGCCTTCACAGATACGCAGTATTTT. It is translated as CASSLDRQAFTDTQYF. This rearrangement joins TRBV5-4 to TRBJ2-3, with D perhaps matching TRBD1 (6 bases). V lost 0 bases, J lost 2 bases, and 13 bases lay in between. The CDR3 contains 16 residues. The V gene's germline CDR1 is SGHNT and CDR2 YYREEE (reference sequence). Full variable domain (missing parts from reference TRBV5-4 and TRBJ2-3): ETGVTQSPTHLIKTRGQQVTLRCSSQSGHNTVSWYQQALGQGPQFIFQYYREEENGRGNFPPRFSGLQFPNYSSELNVNALELDDSALYLCASSLDRQAFTDTQYFGPGTRLTVL.

About this clone: A read error may account for a junction end that differs from germline. The V gene is TRBV6-1, the J gene TRBJ2-7, with TRBD2 matching 12 bases. The CDR3 sequence is 14 residues long. The germline gives CDR1 MNHNS, CDR2 SASEGT. The CDR3 DNA sequence: TGTGCCAGCAGTGAAGGGGGCCTAGCGGGAGGGCCCTCCTTC. Protein sequence: CASSEGGLAGGPSF.

The chain has TRBV19 and TRBJ2-7; 7 positions agree with TRBD1. In germline, CDR1 is LNHDA, CDR2 SQIVND (reference sequence). The CDR3 totals 15 residues. V gave up 5 bases and J gave up 6 bases; unmatched junction bases: 13. In nucleotides, the CDR3 is TGTGCCAGTAGTGCCCCGTGGGACAGTGAGACCGAGCAGTACTTC. This sequence encodes CASSAPWDSETEQYF.

The chain has TRBV5-1 and TRBJ2-7; D remains ambiguous. The CDR3 has 15 residues. CDR1 is SGHRS, CDR2 YFSETQ, per germline. Trimming removed 0 bases from V and 3 bases from J, with 13 bases in between. CDR3 loop: CASSLAGVSIYEQYF. DNA for the CDR3: TGCGCCAGCAGCTTGGCCGGTGTCTCTATCTACGAGCAGTACTTC.

In its sample, this clone was seen once. This chain links TRBV6-5 with TRBJ1-1; 7 bases match TRBD1. V dropped 7 bases and J dropped 4; count of bases not matched to a gene: 6. Germline loops: CDR1 MNHEY, CDR2 SVGAGI. CDR3 length: 13 residues. CDR3: CASTTPGGTEAFF. The DNA for the CDR3 is TGTGCCAGCACCACGCCAGGGGGCACTGAAGCTTTCTTT.

The V and J genes are TRBV19 and TRBJ2-1; perhaps TRBD1 as D (6 bases). Germline V CDR1 and CDR2: LNHDA, SQIVND (reference sequence). V shed 7 bases and J shed 0 bases, with 13 bases lying between them. The CDR3 length is 15 residues. In DNA form, the CDR3 reads TGTGCCAGTACCCCCGACAGGAGCTCCTACAATGAGCAGTTCTTC. It is translated as CASTPDRSSYNEQFF.

The V call is TRBV6-6, the J call TRBJ1-1; the match to TRBD1 covers 7 bases. V was clipped by 6 bases and J by 1 base; unmatched bases: 2. Germline CDR1 MNHNY, CDR2 SVGAGI (reference sequence). This CDR3 comprises 13 residues. CDR3 in amino acids: CASRQGENTEAFF. In DNA form, the CDR3 reads TGTGCCAGCAGGCAGGGGGAGAACACTGAAGCTTTCTTT.

The CDR3 DNA reads TGTGCCAGTAGTACACAGGGGAATGAAGCTTTCTTT. Its protein product is CASSTQGNEAFF. The J gene is TRBJ1-1, the V gene TRBV19, with TRBD1 matching 7 bases. Germline loops: CDR1 LNHDA, CDR2 SQIVND (reference sequence). CDR3 size: 12 residues. J gave up 7 bases and V 4 bases, and 3 bases lay outside the gene matches. The full variable domain, completed using reference TRBV19 and TRBJ1-1, is DGGITQSPKYLFRKEGQNVTLSCEQNLNHDAMYWYRQDPGQGLRLIYYSQIVNDFQKGDIAEGYSVSREKKESFPLTVTSAQKNPTAFYLCASSTQGNEAFFGQGTRLTVV.

The chain employs TRBV5-6 and TRBJ2-5; 9 bases agree with TRBD1. With V trimmed by 4 bases and J by 7 bases, 8 bases remained unmatched. CDR3 length: 14 residues. CDR1 is SGHDT and CDR2 is YYEEEE in the germline V gene. As DNA, the CDR3 is TGTGCCAGCAGCCCGGGGACAGGGCGAGGGACCCAGTACTTC. This gives the protein CASSPGTGRGTQYF.

The genes are TRBV7-9 and TRBJ2-5; TRBD1 aligns across 7 bases. The V gene's germline CDR1 is SEHNR and CDR2 FQNEAQ (reference sequence). The CDR3 is 14 residues long. The junction had 6 bases not matched to a gene; V was cut back by 6 bases and J by 2 bases. The CDR3 spells CASRNDREQETQYF. The CDR3 region has the DNA TGTGCCAGCAGGAACGACAGGGAACAAGAGACCCAGTACTTC.

V is TRBV7-3 and J is TRBJ2-3; possibly TRBD1 for D (8 bases). Per the germline V gene, CDR1 is SGHTA and CDR2 is FQGTGA. The V gene lost 5 bases and the J gene lost 6 bases, with 18 bases spanning the gap. The CDR3 is 15 residues long. The CDR3 region has the DNA TGTGCCAGCAGCCCTAGCGGACAGGGAAGGGATACGCAGTATTTT. Amino acid sequence: CASSPSGQGRDTQYF. The whole variable domain, remainder taken from reference TRBV7-3 and TRBJ2-3, is GAGVSQTPSNKVTEKGKYVELRCDPISGHTALYWYRQSLGQGPEFLIYFQGTGAADDSGLPNDRFFAVRPEGSVSTLKIQRTERGDSAVYLCASSPSGQGRDTQYFGPGTRLTVL.

The chain recombines TRBV5-1 with TRBJ2-7, with 7 positions matching TRBD1. Germline V CDR1 and CDR2: SGHRS, YFSETQ. The CDR3 spans 13 residues. The ends lost 4 bases at V and 5 bases at J; junction bases unmatched: 6. CDR3 nucleotides: TGCGCCAGCAGCCGGCAGGGGGATCACGAGCAGTACTTC. It encodes CASSRQGDHEQYF.

V is TRBV18 and J is TRBJ2-3, with D possibly TRBD2 on 5 matching bases. Deletions cut 1 base from V and 1 base from J, with 12 bases between. CDR1 is KGHSH, CDR2 LQKENI, per germline. The CDR3 has 16 amino acids. In DNA, the CDR3 is TGTGCCAGCTCACCACTGAAGCGGTTTGGCACAGATACGCAGTATTTT. The encoded protein is CASSPLKRFGTDTQYF.

The chain is built from TRBV12-3 or TRBV12-4 and TRBJ1-2; D is unresolved. The ends were cut back, 4 bases at V and 5 bases at J, with 11 bases in the middle. This CDR3 has 13 residues. DNA of the CDR3: TGTGCCAGCAGTTGGAGGGCGGGGTATGGCTACACCTTC. Amino acids: CASSWRAGYGYTF.